This T cell receptor beta chain was retrieved from a study of blood T cells in healthy people across ages. Whole-study results and caveats: CMV status of donors was unknown, possibly confounding expanded clonotype changes.

The CDR3 spans 12 residues. Trimming pared 5 bases from V and 6 bases from J, leaving 10 bases between. Germline-derived CDR1 and CDR2 are MNHEY and SVGEGT. Details on this clonotype: What it recognizes is unknown.

Per-sample PBMC isolation yielded at least 7 million cells. Together with a sample-barcoded 5' primer, a J-beta primer mix was included in a second PCR lasting roughly 7 to 11 cycles. Each cDNA molecule carried a tag from a template-switch adaptor that contained 12 random nucleotides. One entry per CDR3 protein results from TCRdb running MiXCR on the 5' RACE reads. The sample yields roughly 700,000 distinct CDR3 sequences, approximately 25% seen once. The same sample was also used in a study of T cells of mothers and their children.

The sequence was collected from a boy younger than 18 in good health. Sequenced: blood. The rearrangement joins TRBV6-2 or TRBV6-3 to TRBJ1-1; D gene ambiguous. The CDR3 region has the DNA TGTGCCAGCAGTGGGTGGAGGTCTGAAGCTTTCTTT. Its translation: CASSGWRSEAFF.